These 3 T cell receptor beta chains were sequenced from one sample in a study of cytomegalovirus exposure and HLA in healthy donors. Sequencing was performed with immunoSEQ multiplex PCR; in TCRdb, only in-frame clones are kept and a portion is missing. The sample lists a few hundred thousand clones, 80% to 95% occurring once. Sequencing used PBMCs. The source is a young woman in good health and CMV-seronegative.

The rearrangement links TRBV28 to TRBJ2-3; 10 nucleotides line up with TRBD2. The J segment lost 6 bases and the V segment lost 3 bases, leaving 9 bases of the junction unmatched. The CDR3 has 16 amino acids. Looked up from germline, CDR1 is MDHEN and CDR2 is SYDVKM. CDR3 nucleotide sequence: TGTGCCAGCAGTTTCCGGCTAGCGGGAGAACTCGATACGCAGTATTTT. This translates into CASSFRLAGELDTQYF.

The chain links TRBV9 to TRBJ1-3; D perhaps matches TRBD1 (5 bases). The CDR3 totals 17 residues. Germline lookup yields CDR1 SGDLS and CDR2 YYNGEE. V was pared by 0 bases and J by 2 bases, with 15 bases between. CDR3 sequence: CASSVGPRTQTGNTIYF. DNA of the CDR3: TGTGCCAGCAGCGTAGGCCCGAGGACACAGACTGGAAACACCATATATTTT.

Only one count was recorded for this clone. The chain combines TRBV9 with TRBJ1-1; D gene unclear. Germline V gene sequence: CDR1 SGDLS, CDR2 YYNGEE. The CDR3 loop spans 14 amino acids. The V end was cut by 1 base, the J end by 5 bases, with 12 bases between. The CDR3 sequence is CASSVRGWDTEAFF. The CDR3 coding sequence is TGTGCCAGCAGCGTACGGGGTTGGGATACTGAAGCTTTCTTT.